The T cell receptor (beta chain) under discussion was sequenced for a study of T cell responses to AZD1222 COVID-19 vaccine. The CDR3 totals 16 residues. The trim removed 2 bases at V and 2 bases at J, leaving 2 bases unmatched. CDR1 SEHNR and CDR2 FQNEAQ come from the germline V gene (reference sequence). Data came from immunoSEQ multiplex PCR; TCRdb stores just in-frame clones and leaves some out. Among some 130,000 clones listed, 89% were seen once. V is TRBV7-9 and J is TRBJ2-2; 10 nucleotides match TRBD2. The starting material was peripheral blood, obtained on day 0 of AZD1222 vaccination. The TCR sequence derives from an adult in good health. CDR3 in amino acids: CASSLIAGGNTGELFF. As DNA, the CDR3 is TGTGCCAGCAGCTTAATAGCGGGGGGAAACACCGGGGAGCTGTTTTTT.